A selection of T cell receptor beta chains follows, all from one sample in a study of cytomegalovirus exposure and HLA in healthy donors. Assay: immunoSEQ multiplex PCR; the TCRdb copy retains only in-frame clones and omits some. The sample holds about 100,000 clones; 78% are singletons and the top ten take about 0.79%. The sample was PBMCs. The receptors were sampled from a woman aged 55-69 years in good health and CMV-seronegative. CDR3s include the opening cysteine and the closing phenylalanine or tryptophan. D genes are given only for firm matches. Some rows have no size entry. The others give once, few or many, or a class for an expanded clone.

d_call	clone_size	v_call	j_call	cdr3_aa	cdr3_nt
TRBD1	.	TRBV5-4	TRBJ2-3	CASSLRITGGTDTQYF	TGTGCCAGCAGCCTAAGAATTACAGGGGGCACAGATACGCAGTATTTT
.	few	TRBV5-4	TRBJ1-3	CASSLEAGSSGNTIYF	TGTGCCAGCAGCTTGGAAGCGGGGTCATCTGGAAACACCATATATTTT
.	.	TRBV10-1	TRBJ1-5	CASPSCSQEPQHF	TGCGCCAGTCCGTCCTGCTCACAGGAGCCCCAGCATTTT
.	once	TRBV13	TRBJ1-1	CASSSRREGTEAFF	TGTGCCAGCAGCTCGCGAAGAGAGGGCACTGAAGCTTTCTTT
TRBD2	once	TRBV10-2	TRBJ2-7	CASSQTSGSAEQYF	TGCGCCAGCAGCCAGACTAGCGGGAGCGCCGAGCAGTACTTC
.	.	TRBV28	TRBJ2-7	CASLRNDEQYF	TGTGCCAGCCTCAGAAATGACGAGCAGTACTTC
.	once	TRBV5-4	TRBJ2-3	CASSSDWRTDTQYF	TGTGCCAGCAGCTCGGACTGGCGCACAGATACGCAGTATTTT
.	.	TRBV19	TRBJ1-5	CASSIDRDSNQPQHF	TGTGCCAGTAGTATAGACAGGGATAGCAATCAGCCCCAGCATTTT
TRBD2	.	TRBV5-1	TRBJ2-7	CASSPGTSGGYEQYF	TGCGCCAGCAGCCCCGGGACTAGCGGGGGCTACGAGCAGTACTTC
TRBD1	.	TRBV19	TRBJ1-2	CASTRDSNYGYTF	TGTGCCAGTACCCGGGACAGCAACTATGGCTACACCTTC
.	once	TRBV7-2	TRBJ1-1	CASSLAPTGLNTEAFF	TGTGCCAGCAGCTTAGCGCCGACAGGATTAAACACTGAAGCTTTCTTT
TRBD2	.	TRBV4-2	TRBJ2-3	CASSGTSGASPGVTQYF	TGTGCCAGCAGTGGGACTAGCGGGGCTTCTCCCGGGGTTACGCAGTATTTT
TRBD1	.	TRBV19	TRBJ2-3	CASSRTRDRGTDTTNVNTQYF	TGTGCCAGTAGTCGTACTAGGGACAGGGGGACAGATACCACAAACGTAAATACGCAGTATTTT
TRBD1	.	TRBV25-1	TRBJ1-1	CASSTRTGVNTEAFF	TGTGCCAGCAGTACACGGACAGGGGTGAACACTGAAGCTTTCTTT
.	.	TRBV10-3	TRBJ1-2	CAITATGSDGYTF	TGTGCCATCACCGCAACAGGGAGTGATGGCTACACCTTC
.	.	TRBV5-1	TRBJ1-2	CASSLVGLSSTTNYGYTF	TGCGCCAGCAGCTTGGTAGGACTGAGTAGTACGACTAACTATGGCTACACCTTC
TRBD1	.	TRBV7-9	TRBJ1-2	CASDGFTGDVYGYTF	TGTGCCAGCGACGGGTTTACAGGGGATGTCTATGGCTACACCTTC
.	.	TRBV6-6	TRBJ2-1	CASSYSRGNEQFF	TGTGCCAGCAGTTACTCCAGAGGAAATGAGCAGTTCTTC
.	once	TRBV30	TRBJ1-2	CAWGGANYGYTF	TGTGCCTGGGGCGGAGCTAACTATGGCTACACCTTC
.	once	TRBV25-1	TRBJ2-1	CASSVASEYNEQFF	TGTGCCAGCAGTGTGGCTAGCGAGTACAATGAGCAGTTCTTC
.	.	TRBV7-9	TRBJ2-5	CASSFRGNWETQYF	TGTGCCAGCAGCTTCAGGGGAAACTGGGAGACCCAGTACTTC
.	.	TRBV15	TRBJ2-7	CATSNPGHPREQYF	TGTGCCACCAGCAATCCGGGACACCCTCGCGAGCAGTACTTC
TRBD1	.	TRBV5-8	TRBJ2-7	CASSGQVSSYEQYF	TGTGCCAGCAGCGGACAGGTGAGCTCCTACGAGCAGTACTTC
.	once	TRBV2	TRBJ2-1	CASSGMARYNEQFF	TGTGCCAGCAGCGGGATGGCGCGCTACAATGAGCAGTTCTTC
.	.	TRBV9	TRBJ1-2	CACVGGANYGYTF	TGTGCCTGCGTGGGGGGGGCCAACTATGGCTACACCTTC
.	few	TRBV13	TRBJ1-1	CASSLEPMNTEAFF	TGTGCCAGCAGCTTGGAGCCTATGAACACTGAAGCTTTCTTT
TRBD1	.	TRBV16	TRBJ2-2	CASSQSGTGETGELFF	TGTGCCAGCAGCCAATCGGGGACAGGGGAAACCGGGGAGCTGTTTTTT
TRBD2	.	TRBV30	TRBJ2-7	CAWRPTSAYEQYF	TGTGCCTGGAGGCCAACTAGCGCATACGAGCAGTACTTC
TRBD2	once	TRBV13	TRBJ2-1	CASSSAGGLAAYNEQFF	TGTGCCAGCAGCAGCGCGGGTGGACTAGCGGCCTACAATGAGCAGTTCTTC
TRBD2	.	TRBV29-1	TRBJ2-1	CSVRGQSSGTSDLSSYNEQFF	TGCAGCGTCCGGGGACAGAGCTCCGGGACTAGCGACTTAAGCTCCTACAATGAGCAGTTCTTC
TRBD2	.	TRBV4-1	TRBJ2-2	CASSQAGGNTGELFF	TGCGCCAGCAGCCAAGCGGGGGGGAACACCGGGGAGCTGTTTTTT
.	.	TRBV2	TRBJ2-5	CASKDRQETQYF	TGTGCCAGCAAAGACAGACAAGAGACCCAGTACTTC
.	.	TRBV5-6	TRBJ2-7	CASKLWGGADEQYF	TGTGCCAGCAAGCTTTGGGGGGGCGCCGACGAGCAGTACTTC
.	.	TRBV2	TRBJ2-7	CASNQGYQEQYF	TGTGCCAGCAACCAGGGGTATCAAGAGCAGTACTTC
.	few	TRBV7-2	TRBJ2-7	CASSFISSPYEQYF	TGTGCCAGCAGCTTTATCTCTTCCCCCTACGAGCAGTACTTC
.	.	TRBV12-2	TRBJ1-2	CASRRHSTQGGYGYTF	TGTGCAAGTCGCCGACACTCTACCCAGGGGGGCTATGGCTACACCTTC
.	.	TRBV5-6	TRBJ2-7	CASSLTGSGYEQYF	TGTGCCAGCAGCTTGACGGGATCTGGCTACGAGCAGTACTTC
TRBD2	.	TRBV10-1	TRBJ2-3	CASSDPGGREDTQYF	TGCGCCAGCAGTGATCCGGGAGGGCGGGAAGATACGCAGTATTTT
.	once	TRBV11-2	TRBJ1-2	CASSLIGTAVSYGYTF	TGTGCCAGCAGCTTAATAGGAACAGCAGTATCCTATGGCTACACCTTC
.	.	TRBV19	TRBJ2-2	CASTPGVDTGELFF	TGTGCCAGTACTCCAGGGGTGGACACCGGGGAGCTGTTTTTT
TRBD2	.	TRBV10-3	TRBJ2-3	CAISSSGEGYADTQYF	TGTGCCATCAGCTCTAGCGGAGAGGGGTACGCAGATACGCAGTATTTT
TRBD1	once	TRBV28	TRBJ1-2	CASSVAGQSNGYTF	TGTGCCAGCAGTGTGGCGGGACAGAGTAATGGCTACACCTTC
TRBD2	.	TRBV7-2	TRBJ2-3	CASSRTSGEGDTQYF	TGTGCCAGCAGCCGGACTAGCGGGGAGGGTGATACGCAGTATTTT
.	.	TRBV6-5	TRBJ1-2	CASSLTGKRGYTF	TGTGCCAGCAGCCTCACAGGGAAAAGAGGCTACACCTTC
TRBD2	.	TRBV7-6	TRBJ2-7	CASSLARGRENEQYF	TGTGCCAGCAGCTTAGCGCGGGGGAGGGAGAACGAGCAGTACTTC
TRBD2	once	TRBV7-2	TRBJ2-7	CASSPSGGPYEQYF	TGTGCCAGCAGCCCTAGCGGGGGACCCTACGAGCAGTACTTC
.	.	TRBV18	TRBJ2-7	CASSSSTGPYEQYF	TGTGCCAGCTCGTCCAGTACAGGGCCCTACGAGCAGTACTTC
.	once	TRBV6-6	TRBJ1-3	CASTQGNTIYF	TGTGCCAGCACTCAGGGAAACACCATATATTTT
TRBD2	.	TRBV6-5	TRBJ2-7	CASSYIPGLAGYEQYF	TGTGCCAGCAGTTACATCCCTGGACTAGCGGGCTACGAGCAGTACTTC
.	.	TRBV6-6	TRBJ1-5	CASTPGEFNQPQHF	TGTGCCAGCACCCCCGGGGAGTTCAATCAGCCCCAGCATTTT
TRBD1	.	TRBV7-9	TRBJ1-1	CASSNTGGSGTEAFF	TGTGCCAGCAGCAATACAGGGGGGTCGGGCACTGAAGCTTTCTTT
TRBD1	.	TRBV4-1	TRBJ1-1	CASSQDFFRQGNTEAFF	TGCGCCAGCAGCCAAGACTTTTTCCGACAGGGGAACACTGAAGCTTTCTTT
.	.	TRBV10-1	TRBJ2-1	CASILTRPTSLSSYNEQFF	TGCGCCAGCATCCTGACTAGGCCGACTTCCCTGAGCTCCTACAATGAGCAGTTCTTC
.	.	TRBV28	TRBJ2-1	CASSLTPRDNEQFF	TGTGCCAGCAGTTTGACTCCCAGAGACAATGAGCAGTTCTTC